The source of this T cell receptor beta chain is a study of human T cells and chemical hapten exposure. Study-wide background: For the roughly 24-week duration of the study, patients were given weekly doses of diphenylcyclopropenone on the scalp.

Study results and caveats: Compared to controls, expanded TCRs made significantly more large clusters of similar CDR3s.

Regarding time point: patch test 3, about 24 weeks after DPC sensitization. Stated treatment: therapeutic diphenylcyclopropenone sensitization with weekly scalp DPC. Details on this clonotype: Its antigen is as yet unknown.

TCRdb called the RACE reads again in MiXCR, with one record for every CDR3 protein. In the table there are approximately 71,000 distinct CDR3 sequences, around 10% of which are singletons. Sequenced material: whole blood, taken in connection with sensitization to the hapten diphenylcyclopropenone (DPC). This receptor was identified in a woman in her 50s with alopecia areata. Some clones in this sample may be carry-over from other donors' samples.

The CDR3 spells CASRPPTGANTGELFF. CDR3 DNA: TGTGCCAGCAGACCACCGACAGGCGCAAACACCGGGGAGCTGTTTTTT. This chain joins TRBV7-2 and TRBJ2-2; TRBD1 might be the D (6 bases). CDR1 and CDR2 (germline): SGHTA, FQGNSA. V lost 6 bases to trimming and J lost 2 bases, with 16 bases between them. The CDR3 is made up of 16 amino acids. Full variable domain (missing parts from reference TRBV7-2 and TRBJ2-2): GAGVSQSPSNKVTEKGKDVELRCDPISGHTALYWYRQSLGQGLEFLIYFQGNSAPDKSGLPSDRFSAERTGGSVSTLTIQRTQQEDSAVYLCASRPPTGANTGELFFGEGSRLTVL.